One and the same sample provided the 10 T cell receptor beta chains below, sequenced in a study of response to subunit inactivated influenza vaccine. TCRdb independently ran MiXCR on the RT-PCR reads; one entry per CDR3 protein. The data show about 780,000 distinct CDR3 sequences, 15% to 20% seen once. The sample consisted of PBMCs from blood, taken more than 4 days after vaccination. The receptors here all came from a man aged 45-60 years who received an inactivated influenza vaccine.

This chain links TRBV7-6 with TRBJ2-3; D remains unclear. Germline-derived CDR1 and CDR2 are SGHVS and FNYEAQ. CDR3 length equals 16 residues. The V and J ends lost 4 bases and 1 base respectively, with 15 bases between them. The CDR3: CASSSLLGRGTDTQYF. DNA of the CDR3: TGTGCCAGCAGCTCTCTTCTGGGTAGGGGCACAGATACGCAGTATTTT.

The V gene is TRBV20-1, the J gene TRBJ1-1, with 12 bases aligning to TRBD1. Trimming at V came to 3 bases and at J to 6 bases, leaving 8 bases not matched to a gene. From germline, CDR1 is DFQATT and CDR2 SNEGSKA (reference sequence). The CDR3 runs 15 residues. The CDR3 region has the DNA TGCAGTGCTAGCGGGACAGGGGGCAGGGTGGCTGAAGCTTTCTTT. It yields the protein CSASGTGGRVAEAFF.

The sample holds a few counts of this clonotype. This rearrangement joins TRBV7-9 to TRBJ2-3; 8 bases align to TRBD1. V shed 5 bases, J shed 4 bases, and the junction held 8 bases outside the gene matches. CDR3 length: 15 amino acids. Germline V lookup: CDR1 SEHNR, CDR2 FQNEAQ (reference sequence). Here the CDR3 reads CASSPGQGTPDTQYF. Here the CDR3 DNA reads TGTGCCAGCAGCCCCGGACAGGGAACGCCAGATACGCAGTATTTT.

The sample holds a few counts of this clonotype. This chain links TRBV29-1 with TRBJ2-1; D is unresolved. This CDR3 has 12 residues. From germline, CDR1 is SQVTM and CDR2 ANQGSEA. The germline V and J ends were trimmed by 5 bases and 3 bases, with 8 bases remaining between them. The CDR3 reads CSVSWDYNEQFF. As DNA, the CDR3 is TGCAGCGTTTCCTGGGACTACAATGAGCAGTTCTTC.

The CDR3 region is CATSDLRRERGDNEQFF. DNA for the CDR3: TGTGCCACCAGTGATCTCCGGCGAGAGCGGGGGGACAATGAGCAGTTCTTC. The chain combines TRBV24-1 with TRBJ2-1; TRBD2 matches at 9 bases. This CDR3 has 17 residues. The ends lost 3 bases at V and 5 bases at J; junction bases unmatched: 10. CDR1 KGHDR and CDR2 SFDVKD come from the germline V gene.

This clonotype has just a few counts. The chain has TRBV6-5 and TRBJ2-1, with TRBD1 matching over 8 bases. The germline V gene has CDR1 MNHEY and CDR2 SVGAGI. The CDR3 has 17 residues. With V trimmed by 0 bases and J by 5 bases, 9 bases remained unmatched. The CDR3 DNA reads TGTGCCAGCAGTTACTCGATTTCAGGGGGCAATCACAATGAGCAGTTCTTC. Translation gives CASSYSISGGNHNEQFF.

The gene calls are TRBV10-3 and TRBJ2-7; TRBD1 agrees at 10 bases. Trimming removed 5 bases from V and 0 bases from J; junction bases left unmatched: 4. This CDR3 is built from 15 residues. Germline CDR1 reads ENHRY; CDR2 reads SYGVKD. The CDR3 DNA reads TGTGCCATCAGTAAGGGACAGGGGCTCTCCTACGAGCAGTACTTC. This translates into CAISKGQGLSYEQYF.

This rearrangement joins TRBV6-2 or TRBV6-3 to TRBJ2-7; maybe TRBD2 (6 bases). Deletions cut 0 bases from V and 9 bases from J, with 9 bases between. The CDR3 contains 12 residues. The germline gives CDR1 MNHEY, CDR2 SVGEGT. CDR3 in DNA: TGTGCCAGCAGTTACTCCCAGGGAGGGCAGTACTTC. It is translated as CASSYSQGGQYF.

As concerns this clonotype: Mismatch with germline at one junction end may stem from a read error. The chain combines TRBV12-3 or TRBV12-4 with TRBJ2-5; D remains unclear. This CDR3 has 12 residues. CDR3 loop: CTSSPPGETQYF. CDR3 DNA sequence: TGTACCAGCAGTCCCCCCGGGGAGACCCAGTACTTC.

This clonotype was recorded many times. The V call is TRBV7-2, the J call TRBJ1-1; D is undetermined. CDR3 length equals 9 residues. Germline CDR1 is SGHTA and CDR2 is FQGNSA. V was clipped by 5 bases and J by 7 bases, with 2 bases between them. This CDR3 reads CASSREAFF. Written as DNA, the CDR3 is TGTGCCAGCAGCCGTGAAGCTTTCTTT.